Sequencing of this TCR beta chain was carried out in a study of cytomegalovirus exposure and HLA in healthy donors. With V trimmed by 4 bases and J by 4 bases, 5 bases remained unmatched. The CDR3 is 16 amino acids. Germline V gives CDR1 SGHRS, CDR2 YFSETQ. Profiled with immunoSEQ multiplex PCR; TCRdb holds only in-frame clones, not every one. The sample includes approximately 150,000 clones, 70% to 90% of them seen just once. The TCR comes from a man aged 25 to 40 in good health and CMV-seropositive. V and J are TRBV5-1 and TRBJ2-3; TRBD2 matches at 14 bases. The source material was PBMCs. CDR3 DNA sequence: TGCGCCAGCAGCAGACTAGCGGGGGGGTTAGCAGATACGCAGTATTTT. Translated: CASSRLAGGLADTQYF.